The 22 T cell receptor beta chains reported below all come from one sample, sequenced in a study of cytomegalovirus exposure and HLA in healthy donors. 13 Jbeta primers and 60 Vbeta primers were used for the PCR. TCRdb's copy holds only in-frame clones and misses some; the assay was immunoSEQ multiplex PCR. Among about 250,000 clones, 78% were seen once, and the ten largest hold about 0.5%. Specimen: PBMCs. These receptors were obtained from a boy under 18 in good health and CMV-seronegative.

V and J are TRBV7-2 and TRBJ1-1; D uncertain. V lost 1 base, J lost 8 bases, and 11 bases lay in between. Germline loops: CDR1 SGHTA, CDR2 FQGNSA. The CDR3 length is 13 residues. For the CDR3, the DNA is TGTGCCAGCAGCTTAGTTATCCAGTCAGAAGCTTTCTTT. It encodes CASSLVIQSEAFF.

This clone has only a few counts. The junction departs from germline at one end; a sequencing error may be responsible. The chain recombines TRBV7-9 with TRBJ2-7; TRBD1 is a possible D gene (6 bases). The CDR3 is 17 residues long. The germline CDR1 and CDR2 sequences are SEHNR and FQNEAQ (reference sequence). As DNA, the CDR3 is TGTTCCAGCAGCTCCCAGAGACAGGACCGCATGCCCTACGAGCAGTACTTC. Its protein product is CSSSSQRQDRMPYEQYF.

V usage is TRBV27 and J usage is TRBJ1-2; TRBD1 agrees at 9 bases. CDR1 and CDR2 (germline): MNHEY, SMNVEV (reference sequence). The CDR3 has 14 residues. Trimming cost V 5 bases and J 4 bases; bases outside gene matches: 5. The CDR3, as DNA: TGTGCCAGCAGTAACACAGGGGGCGCCTATGGCTACACCTTC. The encoded protein is CASSNTGGAYGYTF.

The chain joins TRBV7-9 to TRBJ2-3; the match to TRBD2 covers 13 bases. The ends lost 5 bases at V and 3 bases at J; junction bases unmatched: 5. The V gene's germline CDR1 is SEHNR and CDR2 FQNEAQ (reference sequence). CDR3 length equals 16 residues. The CDR3 protein is CASSQGGLAGTDTQYF. The CDR3, as DNA: TGTGCCAGCAGCCAAGGGGGACTAGCGGGGACAGATACGCAGTATTTT.

The chain links TRBV27 to TRBJ1-1; D not certain. Trimming stripped 7 bases from V and 11 bases from J, with 29 bases between. This CDR3 has 16 residues. CDR1 and CDR2 from the germline V gene are MNHEY and SMNVEV (reference sequence). The CDR3 DNA reads TGTGCCAGCAAGTCATCGTGGACTCCCGACACGTGTTTGGCTTTCTTT. Protein sequence: CASKSSWTPDTCLAFF.

This clone was observed a single time. The V call is TRBV2, the J call TRBJ2-4, with D unresolved. Deletions cut 7 bases from V and 3 bases from J, with 10 bases between. The V gene's germline CDR1 is SNHLY and CDR2 FYNNEI. The CDR3 has 13 amino acids. DNA of the CDR3: TGTGCCAGCATCCAGGATTACAAAAACATTCAGTACTTC. Its protein product is CASIQDYKNIQYF.

This clone was picked up a small number of times. V is TRBV6-5 and J is TRBJ1-4, with TRBD1 as a possible D gene (6 bases). This CDR3 is 15 amino acids long. The V end was cut by 0 bases, the J end by 7 bases, with 12 bases between. The germline V gene has CDR1 MNHEY and CDR2 SVGAGI. CDR3 amino acids: CASSYSSGVGEKLFF. DNA for the CDR3: TGTGCCAGCAGTTACTCGTCAGGGGTTGGTGAAAAACTGTTTTTT.

This chain uses TRBV4-2 with TRBJ2-3; weak D call: TRBD2 (6 bases). V lost 2 bases and J lost 5, with 20 bases in between. The CDR3 runs 17 residues. Germline-derived CDR1 and CDR2 are LGHNA and YNFKEQ. The CDR3 region is CASSQLAREAAGDTQYF. The CDR3 DNA is TGTGCCAGCAGCCAACTAGCGCGAGAGGCAGCAGGAGATACGCAGTATTTT.

The chain uses TRBV29-1 and TRBJ1-5, with D unresolved. The ends were cut back, 7 bases at V and 2 bases at J, with 9 bases in the middle. Germline CDR1 SQVTM, CDR2 ANQGSEA. The CDR3 totals 12 residues. CDR3 bases: TGCAGCGCGAGACACGGCAATCAGCCCCAGCATTTT. It yields the protein CSARHGNQPQHF.

The gene calls are TRBV6-6 and TRBJ1-5; possibly TRBD1 for D (5 bases). This CDR3 is built from 15 residues. The germline gives CDR1 MNHNY, CDR2 SVGAGI (reference sequence). The V gene lost 1 base and the J gene lost 6 bases, with 13 bases spanning the gap. Written as DNA, the CDR3 is TGTGCCAGCAGTTACTTGGAAGGGGTAAGTCAGCCCCAGCATTTT. Translating it yields CASSYLEGVSQPQHF.

This chain uses TRBV4-1 with TRBJ2-1, with D perhaps TRBD1 (5 bases). Germline-derived CDR1 and CDR2 are MGHRA and YSYEKL. CDR3 length: 15 amino acids. The germline V and J ends were trimmed by 0 bases and 11 bases, with 17 bases remaining between them. DNA of the CDR3: TGCGCCAGCAGCCAAGATCATAGGCAGGGTATTAAGCAGTTCTTC. Its protein is CASSQDHRQGIKQFF.

The CDR3 DNA follows: TGTGCCAGCAGTGCAGTATTGAACACCGGGGAGCTGTTTTTT. Translation gives CASSAVLNTGELFF. The chain uses TRBV27 and TRBJ2-2; no reliable D call. CDR1 and CDR2 (germline): MNHEY, SMNVEV (reference sequence). Trimming took off 5 bases at V and 1 base at J, with 8 bases between the two ends. This CDR3 has 14 residues.

This clone appeared once. V is TRBV6-1 and J is TRBJ1-4; D is possibly TRBD1 (5 bases). Trimming took off 4 bases at V and 7 bases at J, with 10 bases between the two ends. The CDR3 has 13 residues. Germline-derived CDR1 and CDR2 are MNHNS and SASEGT. CDR3 residues: CASSAQGGEKLFF. The CDR3 DNA is TGTGCCAGCAGTGCCCAGGGCGGTGAAAAACTGTTTTTT.

This sequence joins TRBV19 and TRBJ1-4, with TRBD1 matching over 7 bases. Looked up from germline, CDR1 is LNHDA and CDR2 is SQIVND (reference sequence). CDR3 length: 16 residues. V shed 7 bases, J shed 8 bases, and the junction held 16 bases outside the gene matches. This chain's CDR3 is CASKNDRVSSGEKLFF. CDR3 DNA sequence: TGTGCCAGTAAGAATGACAGGGTTAGTTCGGGGGAAAAACTGTTTTTT.

This clone was detected only a few times. The chain has TRBV13 and TRBJ2-5; 12 nucleotides agree with TRBD2. The germline CDR1 and CDR2 sequences are PRHDT and FYEKMQ (reference sequence). V was pared by 5 bases and J by 0 bases, with 4 bases of the junction left unmatched. CDR3 length equals 16 residues. The CDR3 protein is CASSLRLAGDQETQYF. Here the CDR3 DNA reads TGTGCCAGCAGCCTTCGACTAGCGGGGGACCAAGAGACCCAGTACTTC.

The chain carries TRBV7-8 and TRBJ2-1; 10 bases map to TRBD2. The CDR3 is made up of 15 amino acids. CDR1 and CDR2 (germline): SGHVS, FQNEAQ. The junction had 7 bases not matched to a gene; V was cut back by 5 bases and J by 6 bases. CDR3 region: CASSHLAGESNEQFF. DNA for the CDR3: TGTGCCAGCAGCCACCTAGCGGGGGAATCCAATGAGCAGTTCTTC.

The rearrangement links TRBV7-2 to TRBJ2-7, with 10 nucleotides matching TRBD1. This CDR3 has 17 residues. V lost 2 bases to trimming and J lost 3 bases; unmatched junction nucleotides: 10. CDR1 is SGHTA and CDR2 is FQGNSA in the germline V gene. The CDR3 DNA is TGTGCCAGCAGCTTAAGCTGGGGCCGGGACAGGGGCTACGAGCAGTACTTC. This sequence encodes CASSLSWGRDRGYEQYF.

The rearrangement uses TRBV15 and TRBJ1-2; 7 bases are a match to TRBD1. The junction had 11 bases not matched to a gene; V was cut back by 3 bases and J by 7 bases. This CDR3 contains 15 residues. Looked up from germline, CDR1 is LNHNV and CDR2 is YYDKDF (reference sequence). The CDR3 DNA is TGTGCCACCAGCAGGGCGGGGACAGTTTTTAGTGGCTACACCTTC. Protein sequence: CATSRAGTVFSGYTF.

For this clone: The sample holds other DNA sequences that translate to the same CDR3. The chain employs TRBV14 and TRBJ1-2; 7 bases are a match to TRBD1. V was pared by 4 bases and J by 8 bases, with 7 bases of the junction left unmatched. CDR3 length equals 13 residues. Germline V CDR1 and CDR2: SGHDN, FVKESK. CDR3 DNA sequence: TGTGCCAGCAGCCCTCGACAGGGAGAGGGCTACACCTTC. Protein sequence: CASSPRQGEGYTF. The variable domain in full, completed from reference TRBV14 and TRBJ1-2, reads EAGVTQFPSHSVIEKGQTVTLRCDPISGHDNLYWYRRVMGKEIKFLLHFVKESKQDESGMPNNRFLAERTGGTYSTLKVQPAELEDSGVYFCASSPRQGEGYTFGSGTRLTVV.

The chain joins TRBV4-1 to TRBJ2-2; D perhaps matches TRBD1 (6 bases). This CDR3 is built from 16 residues. V lost 4 bases, J lost 6 bases, and 18 bases lay in between. The germline CDR1 and CDR2 sequences are MGHRA and YSYEKL. CDR3 sequence reads: CASSPNNRAGAGELFF. CDR3 bases: TGCGCCAGCAGCCCAAATAACAGGGCAGGGGCCGGGGAGCTGTTTTTT.

The chain couples TRBV29-1 to TRBJ1-1; TRBD1 matches at 9 bases. The germline CDR1 and CDR2 sequences are SQVTM and ANQGSEA. After removal of 7 bases from V and 4 bases from J, the junction contained 13 bases not matched to a gene. The CDR3 is 15 amino acids. CDR3: CSATTLLTGGTEAFF. CDR3 nucleotide sequence: TGCAGCGCGACGACACTATTGACAGGGGGCACTGAAGCTTTCTTT.

This clone was seen once. The chain is built from TRBV18 and TRBJ2-1; 7 bases fit TRBD1. This CDR3 has 15 amino acids. CDR1 KGHSH and CDR2 LQKENI come from the germline V gene. The V segment lost 2 bases and the J segment 5 bases; nucleotides outside the gene matches: 6. The CDR3 region has the DNA TGTGCCAGCTCACCAGAGACAGGGAGACACAATGAGCAGTTCTTC. Its translation: CASSPETGRHNEQFF.